This is a list of T cell receptor beta chains from one sample in a study of CD8 T cells in Susac syndrome. MiXCR, run by TCRdb on the immunoSEQ multiplex PCR reads, gives a single entry per CDR3 protein. The sample shows a few hundred thousand distinct CDR3 sequences, around 93% of them seen only once. Sequenced sample: CD4+ T cells from PBMCs. The receptors here all came from a human donor with multiple sclerosis. CDR3s include the opening cysteine and the closing phenylalanine or tryptophan. D genes are given only for firm matches. Where a row states a size, it is once, few, many or the class of an expanded clone; other rows omit it.

D,length,V,J,size,CDR3,DNA
NA,12,TRBV6-2/TRBV6-3,TRBJ1-5,NA,CASAFLGAPQHF,TGTGCCAGCGCCTTTTTGGGGGCGCCCCAGCATTTT
TRBD1,14,TRBV19,TRBJ1-2,NA,CASSPLDRGYGYTF,TGTGCCAGTAGTCCCCTCGACAGGGGCTATGGCTACACCTTC
NA,16,TRBV9,TRBJ2-2,NA,CASSVLAAGQGGELFF,TGTGCCAGCAGCGTATTAGCGGCGGGCCAGGGCGGGGAGCTGTTTTTT
TRBD2,12,TRBV29-1,TRBJ2-7,NA,CSVNGGTYEQYF,TGCAGCGTCAACGGGGGGACCTACGAGCAGTACTTC
NA,15,TRBV28,TRBJ1-6,NA,CASSSPGFQNSPLHF,TGTGCCAGCAGTTCTCCAGGGTTTCAGAATTCACCCCTCCACTTT
NA,15,TRBV20-1,TRBJ2-3,NA,CSASGRGPSTDTQYF,TGCAGTGCTAGTGGGCGGGGACCTAGCACAGATACGCAGTATTTT
NA,15,TRBV29-1,TRBJ1-2,once,CSVEEEKGSNYGYTF,TGCAGCGTTGAAGAAGAAAAGGGATCTAACTATGGCTACACCTTC
TRBD2,17,TRBV27,TRBJ2-6,NA,CATAREGPFGGANVLTF,TGTGCCACCGCTCGGGAGGGTCCATTTGGCGGGGCCAACGTCCTGACTTTC
NA,12,TRBV30,TRBJ1-2,NA,CAWSVETEGYTF,TGTGCCTGGAGTGTAGAGACAGAAGGCTACACCTTC
TRBD1,12,TRBV27,TRBJ1-5,NA,CAKTGGREPQHF,TGTGCCAAAACAGGGGGAAGGGAGCCCCAGCATTTT
NA,16,TRBV14,TRBJ2-3,NA,CASSQDSGAVTDTQYF,TGTGCCAGCAGCCAAGATTCCGGGGCGGTTACAGATACGCAGTATTTT
NA,16,TRBV21-1,TRBJ2-2,NA,CASRASWGETTGELFF,TGTGCCAGCCGTGCAAGTTGGGGTGAAACCACCGGGGAGCTGTTTTTT
NA,14,TRBV3-1,TRBJ1-1,NA,CASSHGAGMTEAFF,TGTGCCAGCAGCCATGGGGCGGGTATGACTGAAGCTTTCTTT
NA,14,TRBV6-1,TRBJ2-5,once,CASTPFRGQETQYF,TGTGCCAGCACCCCATTTAGGGGGCAAGAGACCCAGTACTTC
NA,14,TRBV7-2,TRBJ2-3,once,CASSLRHSTDTQYF,TGTGCCAGCAGCCTGCGACATTCCACAGATACGCAGTATTTT
NA,14,TRBV5-1,TRBJ2-1,once,CASSSGVLGDEQFF,TGCGCCAGCAGCTCAGGGGTCCTAGGGGATGAGCAGTTCTTC
NA,16,TRBV20-1,TRBJ1-1,NA,CSARDQGLRVNTEAFF,TGCAGTGCTAGAGATCAGGGTTTGAGGGTGAACACTGAAGCTTTCTTT
TRBD1,14,TRBV5-6,TRBJ1-4,NA,CASSPGTVGEKLFF,TGTGCCAGCAGTCCCGGGACAGTCGGTGAAAAACTGTTTTTT
NA,11,TRBV6-1,TRBJ2-3,NA,CASSEWDTQYF,TGTGCCAGCAGTGAATGGGATACGCAGTATTTT
TRBD2,18,TRBV2,TRBJ2-2,NA,CASSAELLAGGLTGELFF,TGTGCCAGCAGCGCCGAACTACTAGCGGGAGGATTAACCGGGGAGCTGTTTTTT
NA,17,TRBV4-2,TRBJ1-5,NA,CASSQDQGTGNGQPQHF,TGTGCCAGCAGCCAAGATCAAGGAACAGGGAACGGTCAGCCCCAGCATTTT
TRBD1,14,TRBV15,TRBJ2-5,NA,CATSRDRGLETQYF,TGTGCCACCAGCAGGGACAGGGGGTTGGAGACCCAGTACTTC
TRBD2,15,TRBV7-6,TRBJ2-3,NA,CASLRGGSRTDTQYF,TGTGCCTCCCTCCGCGGGGGGTCTCGCACAGATACGCAGTATTTT
NA,15,TRBV27,TRBJ2-7,NA,CASSLFLGATYEQYF,TGTGCCAGCAGTCTATTTCTGGGGGCTACCTACGAGCAGTACTTC
NA,15,TRBV24-1,TRBJ2-2,NA,CATRAGSPGTGELFF,TGTGCCACCAGGGCAGGCTCGCCGGGCACCGGGGAGCTGTTTTTT
NA,11,TRBV20-1,TRBJ2-5,NA,CSATGVETQYF,TGCAGTGCTACAGGGGTCGAGACCCAGTACTTC
TRBD1,14,TRBV18,TRBJ1-2,NA,CASSPPTGNYGYTF,TGTGCCAGCTCACCACCGACAGGGAACTATGGCTACACCTTC
NA,13,TRBV1,TRBJ2-1,NA,CTSSPPLYNEQFF,TGCACCAGCAGCCCCCCGCTCTACAATGAGCAGTTCTTC
NA,16,TRBV6-1,TRBJ2-3,NA,CASSTGRKSVSDTQYF,TGTGCCAGCAGTACGGGGAGGAAAAGCGTGTCAGATACGCAGTATTTT
TRBD2,18,TRBV5-1,TRBJ2-2,NA,CASSREPQREGGTGELFF,TGCGCCAGCAGCCGGGAACCCCAGCGGGAGGGCGGCACCGGGGAGCTGTTTTTT
TRBD2,18,TRBV7-2,TRBJ2-3,NA,CASSEGLAGGPRTDTQYF,TGTGCCAGCAGCGAGGGACTAGCGGGAGGACCGCGCACAGATACGCAGTATTTT
NA,15,TRBV6-2/TRBV6-3,TRBJ1-5,NA,CATSGTPVVNQPQHF,TGTGCCACCTCCGGGACGCCAGTAGTCAATCAGCCCCAGCATTTT
TRBD2,18,TRBV28,TRBJ2-5,NA,CASSDLTWEAGVVETQYF,TGTGCCAGCAGTGACCTCACCTGGGAGGCGGGAGTGGTAGAGACCCAGTACTTC
TRBD1,14,TRBV12-3/TRBV12-4,TRBJ2-7,NA,CASSLLDRGLEQYF,TGTGCCAGCAGTCTCCTCGACAGGGGGCTCGAGCAGTACTTC
NA,15,TRBV5-1,TRBJ1-1,NA,CASSLTAGPNTEAFF,TGCGCCAGCAGCTTGACGGCAGGGCCCAACACTGAAGCTTTCTTT
NA,15,TRBV4-2,TRBJ2-3,NA,CASSQEASRSDTQYF,TGTGCCAGCAGCCAAGAGGCGAGCCGCTCAGATACGCAGTATTTT
TRBD1,16,TRBV30,TRBJ1-6,NA,CAWSPQGASYNSPLHF,TGTGCCTGGAGTCCCCAGGGGGCTTCCTATAATTCACCCCTCCACTTT
NA,14,TRBV27,TRBJ1-5,NA,CASSSRDRAQPQHF,TGTGCCAGCAGTTCTAGAGATCGGGCCCAGCCCCAGCATTTT
NA,13,TRBV6-5,TRBJ1-1,NA,CAVCPRGNTEAFF,TGTGCCGTCTGTCCTAGGGGGAACACTGAAGCTTTCTTT
NA,17,TRBV7-6,TRBJ1-3,NA,CASSLAIAGGSGNTIYF,TGTGCCAGCAGCTTAGCCATTGCGGGAGGATCTGGAAACACCATATATTTT